Given below is one T cell receptor (beta chain) in context. The data originate from a study of blood T cell repertoires in COVID-19. Study context: Italy, Spain and the United States were the sources of the convalescent and acute COVID-19 samples. Sample material is recorded as cDNA or gDNA derived from T cells, B-cell-depleted T cells, or PBMCs.

Per the original data handling: Using reference gene primer amplification, nucleated cell counts were estimated. Libraries were prepared by immunoSEQ multiplex PCR; TCRdb keeps only in-frame clonotypes and omits some of them. V, J and clone size reflect that table, while D and trimming were determined from the DNA. The data contain 60,000 to 90,000 clones, roughly 87% of them singletons. This CDR3 contains 14 residues. Germline assignment: CDR1 MNHEY and CDR2 SVGEGT. The V gene lost 1 base and the J gene lost 2 bases, with 9 bases spanning the gap. V gene TRBV6-2 or TRBV6-3 combines with J gene TRBJ2-7, with D perhaps matching TRBD2 (6 bases). This TCR derives from an elderly woman with active or convalescent COVID-19. The specimen sequenced was peripheral blood. The CDR3 bases are TGTGCCAGCAGTTACTACGGGAGAACCTACGAGCAGTACTTC. It yields the protein CASSYYGRTYEQYF.